These 11 T cell receptor beta chains share one sample of origin, sequenced in a study of post-analysis software for immune sequencing data. The study's findings and limits: Controls showed lower frequencies than patients for five TRBV segments, and TRBV5-6, TRBV5-1 and TRBV20-1 were among these.

No cognate antigen is known for these TCRs. Tagging with unique molecular identifiers was a feature of the TCR beta cDNA libraries. TCRdb used MiXCR to reprocess the PCR reads, holding one entry per CDR3 protein. The table has about 380,000 distinct CDR3 sequences, roughly 30% seen once. Sequencing was performed on blood. Receptor source: a girl aged 10 to 17 with multiple sclerosis.

The chain carries TRBV7-9 and TRBJ2-1, with 10 bases aligning to TRBD1. V lost 6 bases and J lost 5; bases outside the gene matches: 1. Germline CDR1 SEHNR, CDR2 FQNEAQ (reference sequence). This CDR3 comprises 13 residues. The CDR3 DNA sequence: TGTGCCAGCAGAGGGACAGGGGACAATGAGCAGTTCTTC. Encoded protein: CASRGTGDNEQFF.

J is TRBJ1-2 and V is TRBV12-3 or TRBV12-4, with 7 bases matching TRBD1. The CDR3 totals 15 residues. Losses at the gene ends were 8 bases for V and 7 bases for J; bases not matched to a gene: 16. The CDR3 nucleotides are TGTGCCAGCGGGGGTAGACAGGGAGCGACCGGTGGCTACACCTTC. Amino acid sequence: CASGGRQGATGGYTF.

This chain joins TRBV20-1 and TRBJ1-5, with D unclear. V lost 5 bases and J 4 bases, leaving 9 bases between the germline ends. Germline CDR1 is DFQATT and CDR2 is SNEGSKA (reference sequence). The CDR3 runs to 12 residues. The CDR3, as DNA: TGCAGTGCTCCATTCTTAAATCAGCCCCAGCATTTT. Translated, it gives CSAPFLNQPQHF.

The chain combines TRBV6-5 with TRBJ1-5; TRBD1 matches 8 bases. CDR3 size: 18 residues. Trimming cost V 4 bases and J 0 bases; bases outside gene matches: 11. Per germline, CDR1 MNHEY and CDR2 SVGAGI. The CDR3 is CASSSQPPGTGSNQPQHF. For the CDR3, the DNA is TGTGCCAGCAGTTCACAACCGCCTGGGACAGGTAGCAATCAGCCCCAGCATTTT.

The J gene is TRBJ1-6, the V gene TRBV5-1; 9 bases fit TRBD1. Germline CDR1 SGHRS, CDR2 YFSETQ. The CDR3 has 13 residues. The ends lost 8 bases at V and 5 bases at J; junction bases unmatched: 2. The CDR3: CASNRGHNSPLHF. The CDR3 region has the DNA TGCGCCAGTAACAGGGGGCATAATTCACCCCTCCACTTT.

The chain links TRBV12-3 or TRBV12-4 to TRBJ2-1; 12 nucleotides align to TRBD2. This CDR3 region has 14 residues. Trimming cost V 4 bases and J 6 bases; bases outside gene matches: 1. The CDR3 here is CASSSSGGANEQFF. DNA for the CDR3: TGTGCCAGCAGTTCTAGCGGGGGGGCCAATGAGCAGTTCTTC.

The chain uses TRBV28 and TRBJ1-2; 9 bases align to TRBD1. The germline V gene encodes CDR1 MDHEN and CDR2 SYDVKM. Unmatched junction bases numbered 11, after V lost 8 bases and J lost 7 bases. The CDR3 loop spans 14 amino acids. The DNA of the CDR3 is TGTGCCAGCGGGGGACAGGGAAGGGAAGGTGGCTACACCTTC. This encodes CASGGQGREGGYTF.

The chain is built from TRBV5-1 and TRBJ1-2, with D possibly matching TRBD1 (5 bases). The CDR3 length is 15 residues. The V end lost 3 bases, the J end lost 2 bases, and 14 bases lay between the germline ends. Germline CDR1 and CDR2: SGHRS and YFSETQ. CDR3 sequence: CASSYSPGTNYGYTF. The CDR3 DNA is TGCGCCAGCAGCTATTCCCCCGGGACCAACTATGGCTACACCTTC. The whole variable domain, filled in from reference TRBV5-1 and TRBJ1-2, reads KAGVTQTPRYLIKTRGQQVTLSCSPISGHRSVSWYQQTPGQGLQFLFEYFSETQRNKGNFPGRFSGRQFSNSRSEMNVSTLELGDSALYLCASSYSPGTNYGYTFGSGTRLTVV.

This sequence joins TRBV5-1 and TRBJ1-1, with D possibly matching TRBD1 (5 bases). CDR3 length equals 16 residues. The germline CDR1 and CDR2 sequences are SGHRS and YFSETQ. Trimming cost V 4 bases and J 1 base, with 17 bases left between them. CDR3 DNA: TGCGCCAGCAGCCGGGTTTTACAGGTGGGGAACACTGAAGCTTTCTTT. This translates into CASSRVLQVGNTEAFF.

V gene TRBV12-3 or TRBV12-4 combines with J gene TRBJ1-1, with a possible D match to TRBD1 (6 bases). The CDR3 spans 15 residues. V was clipped by 3 bases and J by 8 bases, with 19 bases between them. CDR3 nucleotides: TGTGCCAGCAGTTTGCAAGGACAGAGACAGGAGGAAGCTTTCTTT. It codes for CASSLQGQRQEEAFF.

The V gene is TRBV20-1, the J gene TRBJ2-5, with D uncertain. Trimming shortened V by 6 bases and J by 5 bases, and 13 bases separated the two germline ends. Germline V gene sequence: CDR1 DFQATT, CDR2 SNEGSKA (reference sequence). CDR3 length equals 12 residues. The CDR3 DNA reads TGCAGTGCCAAAATCGAGGTGGAGACCCAGTACTTC. Translated, it gives CSAKIEVETQYF.